The subject of this entry is one TCR beta chain. The sample comes from a study of shared clonotypes between healthy human individuals. Unsorted PBMC DNA sequencing spanned ten immunoSEQ deep assay plates. Sequencing was performed with immunoSEQ multiplex PCR; in TCRdb, only in-frame clones are kept and a portion is missing. The top ten hold 10% to 15% of the sample, which has roughly 490,000 clones, 79% seen once. The germline V gene has CDR1 SGHNT and CDR2 YYREEE (reference sequence). The V end was cut by 5 bases, the J end by 1 base, with 6 bases between. The CDR3 contains 12 residues. The sequence derives from a woman aged 40 to 50 in good health. Some clones in this sample may be carry-over from other donors' samples. The sequenced sample consisted of PBMCs. The chain employs TRBV5-4 and TRBJ2-5, with a possible D match to TRBD1 (6 bases). CDR3 in DNA: TGTGCCAGCAGGGACAGCCAAGAGACCCAGTACTTC. It translates to CASRDSQETQYF.